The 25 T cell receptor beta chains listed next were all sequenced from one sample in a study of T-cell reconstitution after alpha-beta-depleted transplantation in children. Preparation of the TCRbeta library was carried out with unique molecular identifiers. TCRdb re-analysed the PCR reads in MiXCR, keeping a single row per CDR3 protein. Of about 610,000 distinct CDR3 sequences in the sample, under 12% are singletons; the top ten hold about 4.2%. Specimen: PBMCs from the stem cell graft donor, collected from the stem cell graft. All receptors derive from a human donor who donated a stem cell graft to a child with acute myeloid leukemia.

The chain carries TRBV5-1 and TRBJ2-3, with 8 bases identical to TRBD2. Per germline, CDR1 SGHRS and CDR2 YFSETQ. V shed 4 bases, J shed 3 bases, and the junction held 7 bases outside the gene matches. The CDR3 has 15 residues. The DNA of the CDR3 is TGCGCCAGCAGCCCGATAGCGGGAAGGACAGATACGCAGTATTTT. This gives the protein CASSPIAGRTDTQYF.

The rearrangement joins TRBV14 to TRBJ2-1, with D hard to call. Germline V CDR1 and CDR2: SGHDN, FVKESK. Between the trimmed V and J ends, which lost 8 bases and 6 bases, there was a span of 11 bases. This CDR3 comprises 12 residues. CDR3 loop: CASAGKLNEQFF. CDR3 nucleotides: TGTGCCAGCGCCGGCAAACTCAATGAGCAGTTCTTC. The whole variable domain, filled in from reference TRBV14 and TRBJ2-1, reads EAGVTQFPSHSVIEKGQTVTLRCDPISGHDNLYWYRRVMGKEIKFLLHFVKESKQDESGMPNNRFLAERTGGTYSTLKVQPAELEDSGVYFCASAGKLNEQFFGPGTRLTVL.

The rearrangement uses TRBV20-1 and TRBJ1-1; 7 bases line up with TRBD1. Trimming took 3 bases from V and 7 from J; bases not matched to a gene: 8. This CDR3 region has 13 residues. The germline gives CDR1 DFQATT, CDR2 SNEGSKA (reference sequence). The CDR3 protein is CSASGGGVIEAFF. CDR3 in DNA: TGCAGTGCTAGTGGAGGGGGCGTAATTGAAGCTTTCTTT.

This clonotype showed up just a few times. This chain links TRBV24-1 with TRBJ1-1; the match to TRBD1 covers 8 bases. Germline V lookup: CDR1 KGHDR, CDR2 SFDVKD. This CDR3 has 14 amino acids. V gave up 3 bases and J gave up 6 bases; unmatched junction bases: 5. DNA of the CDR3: TGTGCCACCAGTGATCGGACAGGGCGGGCTGAAGCTTTCTTT. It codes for CATSDRTGRAEAFF.

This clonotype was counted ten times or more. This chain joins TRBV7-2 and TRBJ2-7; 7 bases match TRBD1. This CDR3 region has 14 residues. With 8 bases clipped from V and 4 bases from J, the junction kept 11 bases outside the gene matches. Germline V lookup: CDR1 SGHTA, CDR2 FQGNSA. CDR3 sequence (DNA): TGTGCCAGCGGGATGGGACAGAGAACTTACGAGCAGTACTTC. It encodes CASGMGQRTYEQYF.

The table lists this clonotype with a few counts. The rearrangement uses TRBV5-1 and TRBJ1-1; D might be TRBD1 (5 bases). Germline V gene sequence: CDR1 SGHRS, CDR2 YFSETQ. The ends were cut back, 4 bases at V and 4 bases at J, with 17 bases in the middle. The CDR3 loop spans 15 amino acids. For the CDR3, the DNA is TGCGCCAGCAGCCGCGCCCAGGGTCGGAGCACTGAAGCTTTCTTT. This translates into CASSRAQGRSTEAFF.

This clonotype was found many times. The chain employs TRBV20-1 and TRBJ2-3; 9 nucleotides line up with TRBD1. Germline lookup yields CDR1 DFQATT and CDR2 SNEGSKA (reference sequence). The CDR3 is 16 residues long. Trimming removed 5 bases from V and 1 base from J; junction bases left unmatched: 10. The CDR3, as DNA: TGCAGTGCTGAAGGGACAGGGATTCAGGGCACAGATACGCAGTATTTT. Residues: CSAEGTGIQGTDTQYF.

The CDR3 sequence is CATSDRSGSSGGTQYF. The CDR3 DNA is TGTGCCACCAGTGACCGTAGCGGGAGCAGTGGGGGTACGCAGTATTTT. V gene TRBV24-1 combines with J gene TRBJ2-3, with TRBD2 identical over 9 bases. V shed 4 bases, J shed 8 bases, and the junction held 12 bases outside the gene matches. Per germline, CDR1 KGHDR and CDR2 SFDVKD. This CDR3 has 16 residues.

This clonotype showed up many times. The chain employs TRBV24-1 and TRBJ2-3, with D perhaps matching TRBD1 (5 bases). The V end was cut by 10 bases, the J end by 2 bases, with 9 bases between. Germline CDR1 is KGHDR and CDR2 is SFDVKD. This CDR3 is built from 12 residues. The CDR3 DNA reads TGTGCCACGCAGGGCACCACAGATACGCAGTATTTT. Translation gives CATQGTTDTQYF.

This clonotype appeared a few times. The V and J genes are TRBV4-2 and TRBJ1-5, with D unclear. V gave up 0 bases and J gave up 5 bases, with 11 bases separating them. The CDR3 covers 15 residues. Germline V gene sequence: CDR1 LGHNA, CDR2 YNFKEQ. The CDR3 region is CASSQDQVTHQPQHF. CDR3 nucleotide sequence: TGTGCCAGCAGCCAAGATCAGGTGACACATCAGCCCCAGCATTTT.

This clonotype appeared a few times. In DNA form, the CDR3 reads TGTGCCAGCAGCCCGATCGGGGTGAGGAATGAGCAGTTCTTC. It codes for CASSPIGVRNEQFF. The V and J genes are TRBV7-9 and TRBJ2-1; tentative D call: TRBD2 (5 bases). The germline V gene has CDR1 SEHNR and CDR2 FQNEAQ (reference sequence). Trimming left V 5 bases short and J 7 bases short, with 15 bases between. This CDR3 has 14 residues.

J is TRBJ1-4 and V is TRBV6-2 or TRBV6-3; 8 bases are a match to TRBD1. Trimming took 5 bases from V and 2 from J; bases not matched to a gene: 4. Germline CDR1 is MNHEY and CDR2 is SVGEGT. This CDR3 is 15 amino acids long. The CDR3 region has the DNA TGTGCCAGCAGTGGACAGGGAGGGACTAATGAAAAACTGTTTTTT. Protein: CASSGQGGTNEKLFF.

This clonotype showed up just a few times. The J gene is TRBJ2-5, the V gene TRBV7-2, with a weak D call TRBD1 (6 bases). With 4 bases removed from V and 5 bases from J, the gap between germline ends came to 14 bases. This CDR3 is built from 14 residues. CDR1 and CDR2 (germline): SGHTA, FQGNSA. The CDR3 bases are TGTGCCAGCAGCTCGCGGGCACAGGGTGAGACCCAGTACTTC. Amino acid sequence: CASSSRAQGETQYF.

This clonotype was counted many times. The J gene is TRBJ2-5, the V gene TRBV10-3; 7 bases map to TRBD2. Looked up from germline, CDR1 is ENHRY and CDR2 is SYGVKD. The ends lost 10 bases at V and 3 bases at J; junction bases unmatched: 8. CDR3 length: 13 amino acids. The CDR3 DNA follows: TGTGCCACCAAACTTGGGAGGGAAGAGACCCAGTACTTC. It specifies CATKLGREETQYF.

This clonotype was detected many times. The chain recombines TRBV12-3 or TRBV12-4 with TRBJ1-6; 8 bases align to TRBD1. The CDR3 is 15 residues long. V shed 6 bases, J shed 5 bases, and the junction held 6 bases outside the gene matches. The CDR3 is CASRGQAGNNSPLHF. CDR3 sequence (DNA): TGTGCCAGCAGGGGACAGGCGGGAAATAATTCACCCCTCCACTTT.

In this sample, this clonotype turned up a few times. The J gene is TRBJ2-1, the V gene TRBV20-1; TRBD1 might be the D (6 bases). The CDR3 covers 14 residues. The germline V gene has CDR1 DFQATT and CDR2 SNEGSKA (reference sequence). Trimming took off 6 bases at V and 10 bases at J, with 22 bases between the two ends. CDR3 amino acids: CSAVVVQGSGEQFF. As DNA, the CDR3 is TGCAGTGCGGTTGTCGTCCAGGGGTCGGGCGAGCAGTTCTTC.

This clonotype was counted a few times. The CDR3 loop is CSARAGTSGQETQYF. The CDR3 nucleotides are TGCAGTGCTAGAGCGGGGACTAGCGGACAAGAGACCCAGTACTTC. This chain joins TRBV20-1 and TRBJ2-5; 11 positions match TRBD2. Unmatched junction bases numbered 3, after V lost 1 base and J lost 2 bases. In germline, CDR1 is DFQATT, CDR2 SNEGSKA (reference sequence). The CDR3 spans 15 residues.

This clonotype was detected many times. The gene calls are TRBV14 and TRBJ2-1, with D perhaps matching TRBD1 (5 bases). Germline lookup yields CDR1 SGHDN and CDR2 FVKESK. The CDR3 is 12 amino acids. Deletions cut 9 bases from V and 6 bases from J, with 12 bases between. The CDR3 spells CASTTGANEQFF. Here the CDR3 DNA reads TGTGCCAGTACCACTGGGGCCAATGAGCAGTTCTTC.

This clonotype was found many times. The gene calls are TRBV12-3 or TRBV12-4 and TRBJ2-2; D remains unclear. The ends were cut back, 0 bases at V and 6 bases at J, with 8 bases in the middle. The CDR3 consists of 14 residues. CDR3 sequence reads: CASSLALGSGELFF. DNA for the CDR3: TGTGCCAGCAGTTTAGCGCTAGGGTCCGGGGAGCTGTTTTTT.

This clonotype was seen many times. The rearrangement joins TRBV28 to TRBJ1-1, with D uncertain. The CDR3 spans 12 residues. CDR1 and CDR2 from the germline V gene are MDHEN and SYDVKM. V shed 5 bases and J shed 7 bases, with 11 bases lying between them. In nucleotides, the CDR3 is TGTGCCAGCAGTGAAGCACGGCTTGAAGCTTTCTTT. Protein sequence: CASSEARLEAFF.

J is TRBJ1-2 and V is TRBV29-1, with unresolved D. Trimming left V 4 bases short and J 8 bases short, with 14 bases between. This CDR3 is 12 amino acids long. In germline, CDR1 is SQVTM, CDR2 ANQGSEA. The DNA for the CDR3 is TGCAGCGTTGCTAGCGGGGAATCGGGCTACACCTTC. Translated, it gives CSVASGESGYTF.

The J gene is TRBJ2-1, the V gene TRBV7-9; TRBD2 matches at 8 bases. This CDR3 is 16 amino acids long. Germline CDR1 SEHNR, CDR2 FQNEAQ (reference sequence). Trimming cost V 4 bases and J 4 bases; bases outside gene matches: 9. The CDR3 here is CASSSGSGGDYNEQFF. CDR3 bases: TGTGCCAGCAGCTCGGGGAGCGGGGGCGATTACAATGAGCAGTTCTTC.

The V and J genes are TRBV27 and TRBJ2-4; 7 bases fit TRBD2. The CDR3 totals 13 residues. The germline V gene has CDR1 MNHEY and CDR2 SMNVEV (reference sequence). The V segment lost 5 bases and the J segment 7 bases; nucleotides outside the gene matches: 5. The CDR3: CASSTWGGNIQYF. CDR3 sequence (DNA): TGTGCCAGCAGTACTTGGGGGGGGAACATTCAGTACTTC.

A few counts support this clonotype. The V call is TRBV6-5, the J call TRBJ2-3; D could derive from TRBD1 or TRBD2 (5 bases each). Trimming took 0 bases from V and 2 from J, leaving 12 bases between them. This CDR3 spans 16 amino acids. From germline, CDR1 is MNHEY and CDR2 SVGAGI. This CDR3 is CASSYSRGFYTDTQYF. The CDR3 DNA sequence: TGTGCCAGCAGTTACTCGAGGGGTTTTTACACAGATACGCAGTATTTT.

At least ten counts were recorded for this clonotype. In DNA, the CDR3 is TGCGCCAGCAGCGACGTTACAGGTGGAGGGACTGAAGCTTTCTTT. Protein sequence: CASSDVTGGGTEAFF. The gene calls are TRBV5-1 and TRBJ1-1; D possibly corresponds to TRBD1 (5 bases). The V gene's germline CDR1 is SGHRS and CDR2 YFSETQ. Trimming cost V 4 bases and J 5 bases, with 18 bases left between them. The length of the CDR3 is 15 residues.